The 15 T cell receptor beta chains below come from one sample, sequenced in a study of blood T cell repertoires in COVID-19 (TCRdb year 2020). Library generation was performed with the immunoSEQ multiplex PCR assay. TCRdb mirrors the immuneACCESS table, restricted to in-frame sequences. Some clones are absent from its copies; in checked studies, under half trace to an unresolved V gene, and the reason for the others is unknown. Present in this sample are around 120,000 clones, around 78% of which were seen just once. The leading ten clones occupy approximately 2.3% of the sample. Sample: peripheral blood. These receptors originate from a man aged 25-45 years with acute or convalescent COVID-19.

The J gene is TRBJ1-5, the V gene TRBV27; D unresolved. Germline V gene sequence: CDR1 MNHEY, CDR2 SMNVEV (reference sequence). Trimming took 10 bases from V and 6 from J, leaving 10 bases between them. The CDR3 consists of 11 residues. CDR3 nucleotides: TGTGCCACCTCAAGCGGTCAGCCCCAGCATTTT. It translates to CATSSGQPQHF.

This chain connects TRBV5-8 to TRBJ1-5, with TRBD1 identical over 10 bases. V dropped 4 bases and J dropped 4; count of bases not matched to a gene: 5. From germline, CDR1 is SGHTS and CDR2 YDEGEE. This CDR3 contains 15 residues. The CDR3 nucleotides are TGTGCCAGCAGCCCAAGGACAGGGGGGAATCAGCCCCAGCATTTT. Amino acids: CASSPRTGGNQPQHF.

The V and J genes are TRBV13 and TRBJ2-3; possible D gene TRBD2, 6 bases. Germline V gene data show CDR1 as PRHDT and CDR2 as FYEKMQ (reference sequence). V was cut by 2 bases and J by 1 base, with 10 bases left in between. The CDR3 has 15 residues. The DNA for the CDR3 is TGTGCCAGCAGCTTATTCGGGGGTGGCACAGATACGCAGTATTTT. Translated, it gives CASSLFGGGTDTQYF.

The CDR3 nucleotides are TGTGCCAGCAGTGATAAAAAGCCCCAGCATTTT. Encoded protein: CASSDKKPQHF. V gene TRBV6-1 combines with J gene TRBJ1-5; unclear D gene. V lost 3 bases and J 8 bases, leaving 5 bases between the germline ends. The CDR3 is made up of 11 amino acids. CDR1 is MNHNS, CDR2 SASEGT, per germline.

V gene TRBV19 combines with J gene TRBJ1-2; D gene unclear. The V gene's germline CDR1 is LNHDA and CDR2 SQIVND (reference sequence). Trimming stripped 6 bases from V and 8 bases from J, with 19 bases between. The CDR3 spans 14 residues. CDR3 residues: CASSSGRTAIGYTF. In DNA form, the CDR3 reads TGTGCCAGTAGCTCCGGGAGGACGGCGATCGGCTACACCTTC.

The chain couples TRBV6-5 to TRBJ1-2; no clear D. Trimming pared 0 bases from V and 4 bases from J, leaving 12 bases between. CDR1 is MNHEY and CDR2 is SVGAGI in the germline V gene. The CDR3 sequence is 15 residues long. CDR3 bases: TGTGCCAGCAGTTACTCGTTAGTACAGACCTATGGCTACACCTTC. Its protein product is CASSYSLVQTYGYTF.

V gene TRBV11-3 combines with J gene TRBJ2-1, with 8 bases that match TRBD1. This CDR3 has 14 amino acids. V shed 5 bases and J 5 bases; nucleotides not matched to a gene: 5. CDR1 and CDR2 (germline): SGHNT, YENEEA. The CDR3 sequence is CASSTGQGNNEQFF. The CDR3 DNA reads TGTGCCAGCAGCACCGGACAGGGAAACAATGAGCAGTTCTTC.

The chain employs TRBV4-1 and TRBJ1-5; D is unclear. CDR1 and CDR2 from the germline V gene are MGHRA and YSYEKL. CDR3 length: 17 amino acids. The V gene lost 0 bases and the J gene lost 1 base, with 13 bases spanning the gap. CDR3 residues: CASSQDPRPNSNQPQHF. In DNA form, the CDR3 reads TGCGCCAGCAGCCAAGACCCTAGACCCAACAGCAATCAGCCCCAGCATTTT.

The rearrangement links TRBV9 to TRBJ1-4, with D perhaps matching TRBD1 (5 bases). The CDR3 sequence is 15 residues long. Germline V CDR1 and CDR2: SGDLS, YYNGEE. V shed 0 bases and J shed 3 bases, with 9 bases lying between them. CDR3 residues: CASSVVGGANEKLFF. The CDR3 coding sequence is TGTGCCAGCAGCGTAGTGGGGGGGGCTAATGAAAAACTGTTTTTT.

The rearrangement joins TRBV3-1 (or the pseudogene TRBV3-2) to TRBJ2-1, with 12 bases identical to TRBD2. The CDR3 has 17 residues. CDR1 LGHDT and CDR2 YNNKEL come from the germline V gene (reference sequence). The ends lost 4 bases at V and 7 bases at J; junction bases unmatched: 11. The CDR3 DNA reads as TGTGCCAGCAGCCGGCCTAGCGGGAGGGCCCGGTTGAATGAGCAGTTCTTC. Amino acid sequence: CASSRPSGRARLNEQFF.

This sequence joins TRBV4-1 and TRBJ1-1, with D tentatively TRBD1 (5 bases). Trimming stripped 0 bases from V and 5 bases from J, with 16 bases between. This CDR3 has 16 amino acids. The germline V gene encodes CDR1 MGHRA and CDR2 YSYEKL. The CDR3 region is CASSQDLLGTFTEAFF. The CDR3 DNA reads TGCGCCAGCAGCCAAGATCTATTAGGGACTTTTACTGAAGCTTTCTTT.

This rearrangement joins TRBV9 to TRBJ1-1; no definite D call. The germline gives CDR1 SGDLS, CDR2 YYNGEE. The CDR3 has 14 amino acids. Between the trimmed V and J ends, which lost 4 bases and 5 bases, there was a span of 15 bases. CDR3: CASSPGGLGTEAFF. Written as DNA, the CDR3 is TGTGCCAGCAGCCCGGGAGGACTAGGGACTGAAGCTTTCTTT.

The genes are TRBV4-3 and TRBJ1-1; 7 bases line up with TRBD1. Germline CDR1 reads LGHNA; CDR2 reads YSLEER. This CDR3 has 14 residues. Trimming removed 4 bases from V and 4 bases from J; junction bases left unmatched: 6. CDR3 loop: CASSLDRAGTEAFF. CDR3 nucleotides: TGCGCCAGCAGCCTCGACAGGGCTGGCACTGAAGCTTTCTTT.

The V gene is TRBV7-2, the J gene TRBJ2-5; D gene unclear. Between the trimmed V and J ends, which lost 1 base and 1 base, there was a span of 4 bases. Germline values: CDR1 SGHTA, CDR2 FQGNSA. This CDR3 contains 13 residues. CDR3 amino acids: CASSLVLQETQYF. The CDR3 nucleotides are TGTGCCAGCAGCTTAGTTCTCCAAGAGACCCAGTACTTC.

The chain recombines TRBV6-5 with TRBJ1-2; D remains unclear. The CDR3 is 13 amino acids. CDR1 and CDR2 (germline): MNHEY, SVGAGI. V lost 7 bases to trimming and J lost 2 bases, with 11 bases between them. Here the CDR3 DNA reads TGTGCCAGCACAGTCGGCGGGAACTATGGCTACACCTTC. Protein product: CASTVGGNYGYTF.